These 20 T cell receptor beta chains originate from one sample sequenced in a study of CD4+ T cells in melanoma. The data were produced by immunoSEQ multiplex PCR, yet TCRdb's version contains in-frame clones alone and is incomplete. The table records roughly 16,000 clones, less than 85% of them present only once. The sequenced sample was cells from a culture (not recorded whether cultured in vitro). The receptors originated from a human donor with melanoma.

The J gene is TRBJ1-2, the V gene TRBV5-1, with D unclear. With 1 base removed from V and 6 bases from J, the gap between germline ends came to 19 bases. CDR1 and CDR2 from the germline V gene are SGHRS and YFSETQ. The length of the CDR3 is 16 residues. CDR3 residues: CASSLSIFGSADGYTF. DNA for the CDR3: TGCGCCAGCAGCTTGTCTATTTTCGGCAGCGCGGATGGCTACACCTTC.

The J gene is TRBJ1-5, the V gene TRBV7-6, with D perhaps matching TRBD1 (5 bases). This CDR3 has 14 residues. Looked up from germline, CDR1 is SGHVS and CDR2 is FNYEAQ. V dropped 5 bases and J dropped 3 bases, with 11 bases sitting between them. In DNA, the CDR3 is TGTGCCAGCAGCCCGGGACTGGCCAATCAGCCCCAGCATTTT. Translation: CASSPGLANQPQHF. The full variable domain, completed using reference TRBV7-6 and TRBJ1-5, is GAGVSQSPRYKVTKRGQDVALRCDPISGHVSLYWYRQALGQGPEFLTYFNYEAQQDKSGLPNDRFSAERPEGSISTLTIQRTEQRDSAMYRCASSPGLANQPQHFGDGTRLSIL.

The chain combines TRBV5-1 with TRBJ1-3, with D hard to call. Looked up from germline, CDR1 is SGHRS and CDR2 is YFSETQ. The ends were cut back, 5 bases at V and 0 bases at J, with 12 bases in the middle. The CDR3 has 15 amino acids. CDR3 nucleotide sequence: TGCGCCAGCAGTAACCCCTCGGGCTCTGGAAACACCATATATTTT. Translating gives CASSNPSGSGNTIYF.

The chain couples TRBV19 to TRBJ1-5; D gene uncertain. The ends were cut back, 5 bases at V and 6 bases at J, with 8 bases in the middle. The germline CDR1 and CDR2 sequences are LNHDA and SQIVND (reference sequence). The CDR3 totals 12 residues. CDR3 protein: CASSLRIQPQHF. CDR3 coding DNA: TGTGCCAGTAGTCTTCGAATTCAGCCCCAGCATTTT.

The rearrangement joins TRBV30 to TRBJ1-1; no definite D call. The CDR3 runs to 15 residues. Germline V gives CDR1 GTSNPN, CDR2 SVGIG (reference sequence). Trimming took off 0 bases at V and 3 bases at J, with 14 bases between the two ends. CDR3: CAWSVVISVYTEAFF. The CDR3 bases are TGTGCCTGGAGTGTGGTCATTTCGGTATACACTGAAGCTTTCTTT.

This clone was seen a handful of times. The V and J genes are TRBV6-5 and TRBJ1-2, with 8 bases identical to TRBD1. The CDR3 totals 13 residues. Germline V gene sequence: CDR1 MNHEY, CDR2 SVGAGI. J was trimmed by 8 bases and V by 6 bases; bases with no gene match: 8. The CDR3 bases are TGTGCCAGCAGACGAACAGGGGGTCGGGGCTACACCTTC. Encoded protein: CASRRTGGRGYTF.

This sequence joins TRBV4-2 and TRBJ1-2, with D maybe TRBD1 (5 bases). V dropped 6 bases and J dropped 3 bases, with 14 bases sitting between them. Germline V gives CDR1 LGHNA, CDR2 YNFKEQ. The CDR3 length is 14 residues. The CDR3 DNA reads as TGTGCCAGCAGTTTGACCGGGACGGACTATGGCTACACCTTC. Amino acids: CASSLTGTDYGYTF.

The CDR3 is CASSRTGGEPQHF. Here the CDR3 DNA reads TGTGCCAGCAGTAGGACAGGGGGCGAGCCCCAGCATTTT. V is TRBV2 and J is TRBJ1-5; 11 nucleotides line up with TRBD1. The CDR3 runs 13 residues. V lost 5 bases and J lost 8; bases outside the gene matches: 2. Per germline, CDR1 SNHLY and CDR2 FYNNEI.

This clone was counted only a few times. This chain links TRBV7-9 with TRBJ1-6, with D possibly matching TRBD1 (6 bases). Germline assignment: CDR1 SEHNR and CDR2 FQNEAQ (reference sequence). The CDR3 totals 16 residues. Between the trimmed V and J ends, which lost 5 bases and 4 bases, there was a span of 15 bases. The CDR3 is CASSIFRGTYNSPLHF. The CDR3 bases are TGTGCCAGCAGCATATTCAGGGGTACATATAATTCACCCCTCCACTTT.

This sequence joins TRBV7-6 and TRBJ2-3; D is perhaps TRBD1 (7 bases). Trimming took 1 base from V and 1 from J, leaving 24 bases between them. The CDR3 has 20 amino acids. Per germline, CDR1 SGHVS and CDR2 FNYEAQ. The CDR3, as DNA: TGTGCCAGCAGCTTAGGGGGACAGTGGGACGGGGGCGGAGGCACAGATACGCAGTATTTT. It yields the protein CASSLGGQWDGGGGTDTQYF.

CDR3 nucleotides: TGCGCCAGCAGCTTTGGCGACAGGGGGAACTACGAGCAGTACTTC. Translation gives CASSFGDRGNYEQYF. The chain is built from TRBV5-1 and TRBJ2-7; 9 bases are shared with TRBD1. CDR1 is SGHRS and CDR2 is YFSETQ in the germline V gene. V trimming: 2 bases; J trimming: 3 bases; junction bases outside the gene matches: 6. This CDR3 spans 15 amino acids.

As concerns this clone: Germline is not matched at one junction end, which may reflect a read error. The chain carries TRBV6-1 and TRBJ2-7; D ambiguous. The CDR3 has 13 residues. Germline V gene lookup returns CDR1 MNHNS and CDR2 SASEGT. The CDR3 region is CAISANGMGEQYF. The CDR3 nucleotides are TGTGCCATCAGTGCGAACGGAATGGGCGAGCAGTACTTC.

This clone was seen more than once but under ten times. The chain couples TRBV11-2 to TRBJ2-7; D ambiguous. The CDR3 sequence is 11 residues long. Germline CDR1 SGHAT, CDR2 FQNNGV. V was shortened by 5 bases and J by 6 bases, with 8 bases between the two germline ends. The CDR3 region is CASSSHFEQYF. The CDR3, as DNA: TGTGCCAGCAGCAGTCACTTCGAGCAGTACTTC. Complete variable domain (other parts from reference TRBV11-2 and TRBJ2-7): EAGVAQSPRYKIIEKRQSVAFWCNPISGHATLYWYQQILGQGPKLLIQFQNNGVVDDSQLPKDRFSAERLKGVDSTLKIQPAKLEDSAVYLCASSSHFEQYFGPGTRLTVT.

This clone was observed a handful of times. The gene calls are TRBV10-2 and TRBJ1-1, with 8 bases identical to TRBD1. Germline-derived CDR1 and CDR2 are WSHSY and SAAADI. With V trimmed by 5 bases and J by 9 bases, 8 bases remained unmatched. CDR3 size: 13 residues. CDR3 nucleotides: TGCGCCAGCAGTACTGGACAGGGCAGGAAAGCTTTCTTT. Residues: CASSTGQGRKAFF.

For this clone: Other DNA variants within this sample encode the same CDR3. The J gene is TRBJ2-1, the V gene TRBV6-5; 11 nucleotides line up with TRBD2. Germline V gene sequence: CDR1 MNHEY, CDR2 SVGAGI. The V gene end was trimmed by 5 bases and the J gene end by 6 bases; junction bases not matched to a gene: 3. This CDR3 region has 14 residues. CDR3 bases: TGTGCCAGCAGTAGACTAGCGGGGCCCAATGAGCAGTTCTTC. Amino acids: CASSRLAGPNEQFF.

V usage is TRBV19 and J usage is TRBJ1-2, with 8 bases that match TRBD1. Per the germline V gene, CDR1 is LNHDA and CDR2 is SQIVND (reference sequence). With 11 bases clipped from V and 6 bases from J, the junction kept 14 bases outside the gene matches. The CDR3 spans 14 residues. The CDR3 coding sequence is TGTGCCGGGGTCAGGGGGCGCGGGCCTAATGGCTACACCTTC. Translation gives CAGVRGRGPNGYTF.

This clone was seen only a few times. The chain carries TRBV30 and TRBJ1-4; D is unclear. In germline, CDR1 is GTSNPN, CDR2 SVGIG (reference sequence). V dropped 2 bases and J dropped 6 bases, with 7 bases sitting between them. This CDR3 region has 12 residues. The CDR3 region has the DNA TGTGCCTGGAGTCCGGTGGATGAAAAACTGTTTTTT. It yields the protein CAWSPVDEKLFF.

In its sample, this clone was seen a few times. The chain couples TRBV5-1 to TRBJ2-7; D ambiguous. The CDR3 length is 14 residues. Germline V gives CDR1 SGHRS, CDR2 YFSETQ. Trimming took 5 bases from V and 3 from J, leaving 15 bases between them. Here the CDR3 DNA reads TGCGCCAGCAGGCCCGCCTACCGGGTCTACGAGCAGTACTTC. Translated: CASRPAYRVYEQYF.

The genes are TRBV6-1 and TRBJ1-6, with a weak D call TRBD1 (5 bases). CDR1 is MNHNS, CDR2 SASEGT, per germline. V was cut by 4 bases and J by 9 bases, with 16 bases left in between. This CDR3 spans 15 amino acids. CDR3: CASSAGGWSGSPLHF. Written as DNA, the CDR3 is TGTGCCAGCAGTGCCGGGGGGTGGTCAGGTTCACCCCTCCACTTT.

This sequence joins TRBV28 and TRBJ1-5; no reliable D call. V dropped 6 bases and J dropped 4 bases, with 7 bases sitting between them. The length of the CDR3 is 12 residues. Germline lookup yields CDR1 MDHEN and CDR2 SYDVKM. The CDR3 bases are TGTGCCAGCAGACTGACAAATCAGCCCCAGCATTTT. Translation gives CASRLTNQPQHF.